This T cell receptor beta chain was sequenced for a study of PD-L1 blockade in urothelial cancer. About the study: In the mid-2010s, patients got going on atezolizumab, taking 1,200 mg intravenously every 3 weeks. Males with bladder-origin urothelial cancer made up about 90% of the roughly 29 patients. General study results and limits: The study found that durable-benefit patients expanded tumor-associated blood clones more at 3 weeks.

Synthetic TCR analog templates were spiked into all PCRs individually. Assay: immunoSEQ multiplex PCR; the TCRdb copy retains only in-frame clones and omits some. The sample holds 40,000 or so clones, 70% to 90% seen once. With respect to this clone: Its specificity is unknown.

Stated time point: peripheral blood 6 weeks after treatment start. CDR3 size: 13 residues. Germline CDR1 and CDR2: SGHVS and FNYEAQ. V lost 5 bases, J lost 8 bases, and 15 bases lay in between. This sample comprised PBMCs, obtained around atezolizumab (anti-PD-L1) treatment. The receptor comes from a man aged 55 to 70 with urothelial cancer. This sequence joins TRBV7-6 and TRBJ1-1, with D perhaps TRBD1 (6 bases). The DNA of the CDR3 is TGTGCCAGCAGCCCCCTAGACAGGACAGAAGCTTTCTTT. The encoded protein is CASSPLDRTEAFF.